The clone carrying this T cell receptor (beta chain) has just a few counts. The data belong to a study of blood T cell repertoires in COVID-19. In the source study's methods: Reference gene primer amplification yielded estimated nucleated cell counts. Sequencing was performed with immunoSEQ multiplex PCR; in TCRdb, only in-frame clones are kept and a portion is missing. Clone size and V and J calls were adopted from that table, with D and trimming inferred from the DNA. This sample has around 130,000 clones, with roughly 79% found just once. CDR3 length equals 15 residues. The J segment lost 4 bases and the V segment lost 4 bases, leaving 5 bases of the junction unmatched. Germline CDR1 and CDR2: MGHDK and SYGVNS.

This sequence joins TRBV25-1 and TRBJ2-3; 10 nucleotides match TRBD2. This sequence originates from a human donor in a cohort sampled during active COVID-19. Sequencing input: peripheral blood. CDR3 DNA: TGTGCCAGCAGTGTCTCTAGCGGGGGCGCAGATACGCAGTATTTT. It yields the protein CASSVSSGGADTQYF.